The sequence of this TCR beta chain was determined in a study of blood T cell repertoires in COVID-19. Whole-study context: Acute-phase and convalescent COVID-19 samples originated in the United States, Italy and Spain.

Deletions cut 4 bases from V and 4 bases from J, with 11 bases between. The CDR3 length is 14 residues. CDR1 MNHEY and CDR2 SMNVEV come from the germline V gene (reference sequence). Authors' analysis steps: Estimation of nucleated cell counts was performed using reference gene primer amplification. Using immunoSEQ multiplex PCR, the repertoire was profiled, and TCRdb retains in-frame clones only, with some absent. D and trimming come from the DNA, and the V and J calls and clone size come from that table. The sample holds nearly 80,000 clones, 75% to 95% seen once. This receptor was identified in a woman of 80 years or more with acute or convalescent COVID-19. The chain couples TRBV27 to TRBJ2-1; D is unclear. The source material was peripheral blood. CDR3 protein: CASSSLSEYNEQFF. The CDR3 bases are TGTGCCAGCAGTTCCCTAAGTGAATACAATGAGCAGTTCTTC.